This is a list of T cell receptor beta chains from one sample in a study of CXCR3-negative and CXCR3-positive naive CD8 T cells. TCRdb re-called the 5' RACE reads and gives one entry per CDR3 protein, without DNA. This sample's table reports tens of thousands of distinct CDR3 sequences. Sequencing was carried out using naive CXCR3- CD8+ T cells from blood. These receptors all come from a human donor in good health. Some clones in this sample may be carry-over from other donors' samples. The CDR3 runs from the conserved cysteine through the conserved F or W.

v_call: TRBV7-9; cdr3_length: 15; j_call: TRBJ1-1; cdr3_aa: CASSLGRGAYTEAFF
v_call: TRBV7-9; cdr3_length: 15; j_call: TRBJ2-7; cdr3_aa: CASSPPTGLSYEQYF
v_call: TRBV5-4; cdr3_length: 13; j_call: TRBJ2-7; cdr3_aa: CASSFWGGDEQYF
v_call: TRBV20-1; cdr3_length: 13; j_call: TRBJ2-1; cdr3_aa: CSASEGSYNEQFF
v_call: TRBV29-1; cdr3_length: 13; j_call: TRBJ1-3; cdr3_aa: CSVSGGLGNTIYF
v_call: TRBV6-4; cdr3_length: 13; j_call: TRBJ1-5; cdr3_aa: CASSEGSNQPQHF
v_call: TRBV9; cdr3_length: 14; j_call: TRBJ1-1; cdr3_aa: CASSPSREDTEAFF
v_call: TRBV6-2/TRBV6-3; cdr3_length: 14; j_call: TRBJ1-2; cdr3_aa: CASGPGGTNHGYTF
v_call: TRBV6-6; cdr3_length: 16; j_call: TRBJ2-7; cdr3_aa: CASSGPGTGFAYEQYF
v_call: TRBV12-3/TRBV12-4; cdr3_length: 12; j_call: TRBJ2-1; cdr3_aa: CASTLDPREQFF
v_call: TRBV20-1; cdr3_length: 13; j_call: TRBJ2-4; cdr3_aa: CSARRVGETGQYF
v_call: TRBV7-9; cdr3_length: 13; j_call: TRBJ2-7; cdr3_aa: CASSLPANYEQYF
v_call: TRBV6-2/TRBV6-3; cdr3_length: 16; j_call: TRBJ2-7; cdr3_aa: CASSYEPSGGAFEQYF
v_call: TRBV7-9; cdr3_length: 15; j_call: TRBJ2-3; cdr3_aa: CASSSRLAGLDTQYF
v_call: TRBV28; cdr3_length: 14; j_call: TRBJ2-3; cdr3_aa: CASSKAGSGGTQYF
v_call: TRBV27; cdr3_length: 12; j_call: TRBJ2-5; cdr3_aa: CASRGGAETQYF
v_call: TRBV19; cdr3_length: 14; j_call: TRBJ1-5; cdr3_aa: CASWDRDSNQPQHF
v_call: TRBV29-1; cdr3_length: 11; j_call: TRBJ2-7; cdr3_aa: CSAIDSYEQYF
v_call: TRBV12-3/TRBV12-4; cdr3_length: 17; j_call: TRBJ2-2; cdr3_aa: CASGSGGLAGDTGELFF
v_call: TRBV20-1; cdr3_length: 14; j_call: TRBJ2-7; cdr3_aa: CSAREGEGSYEQYF
v_call: TRBV10-3; cdr3_length: 13; j_call: TRBJ1-2; cdr3_aa: CAINDEGYYGYTF